This T cell receptor beta chain was sequenced for a study of blood T cell repertoires in COVID-19. For the study at large: Acute and convalescent COVID-19 samples came from the United States, Italy and Spain. Sample material is recorded as cDNA or gDNA derived from T cells, B-cell-depleted T cells, or PBMCs.

Only one count was recorded for this clone. CDR3 length equals 14 residues. CDR1 and CDR2 (germline): SNHLY, FYNNEI. With V trimmed by 5 bases and J by 0 bases, 3 bases remained unmatched. Methods used by the authors: Quantification of nucleated cells was approximated via reference gene primer amplification. Produced via immunoSEQ multiplex PCR; TCRdb's table is partial and in-frame only. V and J calls plus clone size are reproduced from that table; the DNA served to infer D and trimming. The data hold over 60,000 clones, with roughly 80% observed a single time. This chain links TRBV2 with TRBJ1-1; 7 bases are a match to TRBD1. Sequencing was performed on peripheral blood. The sequence was collected from a human donor in a cohort sampled during active COVID-19. Here the CDR3 reads CASSLQGLNTEAFF. Written as DNA, the CDR3 is TGTGCCAGCAGTTTACAGGGGTTGAACACTGAAGCTTTCTTT.